The clone carrying this TCR beta chain has at least ten counts. J was trimmed by 7 bases and V by 3 bases; bases with no gene match: 6. This CDR3 is 14 amino acids long. TCRdb re-derived calls from the RACE reads in MiXCR, one entry per CDR3 protein. Of 75,000 to 95,000 distinct CDR3 sequences listed, roughly 10% are singletons. Time point in this sample: patch test 1, 2 weeks after DPC sensitization. Noted treatment: therapeutic diphenylcyclopropenone sensitization with weekly scalp DPC. This sample was included in a study of human T cells and chemical hapten exposure. Study as a whole: Skin on the upper inner arm, 2 cm by 2 cm in size, was sensitized with 2% DPC.

The sequencing here drew on whole blood, taken in connection with sensitization to the hapten diphenylcyclopropenone (DPC). This clonotype was sampled from a woman aged 55 to 70 with alopecia areata. Some clones in this sample may be carry-over from other donors' samples. V usage is TRBV5-3 and J usage is TRBJ1-5; 8 bases line up with TRBD1. TRBV5-3 is flagged as an ORF with uncertain function. The CDR3 nucleotides read TGTGCCAGAAGCTCAAACAGGGGGTTGCAGCCCCAGCATTTT. Its translation: CARSSNRGLQPQHF.